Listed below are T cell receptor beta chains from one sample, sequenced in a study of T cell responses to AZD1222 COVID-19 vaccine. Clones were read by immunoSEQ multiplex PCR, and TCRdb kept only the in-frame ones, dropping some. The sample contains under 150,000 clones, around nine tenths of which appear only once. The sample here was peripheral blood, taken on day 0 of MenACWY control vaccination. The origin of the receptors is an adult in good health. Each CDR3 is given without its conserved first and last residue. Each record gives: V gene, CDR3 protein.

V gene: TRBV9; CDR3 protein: ASSVAGGSAYEQY
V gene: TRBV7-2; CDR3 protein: ASSLGRLNYGYT
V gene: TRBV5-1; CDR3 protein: ASSPEPQWGFSGNTIY
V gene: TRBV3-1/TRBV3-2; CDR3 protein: ASSQGQHVQPQH
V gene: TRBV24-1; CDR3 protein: ATAGTGESPLH
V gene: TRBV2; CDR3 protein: ASSERTINEKLF
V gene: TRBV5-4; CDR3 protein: ASSLAEGGYT
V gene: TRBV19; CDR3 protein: ASSRDSAYNEQF
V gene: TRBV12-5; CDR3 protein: ASGTPEGRGELF
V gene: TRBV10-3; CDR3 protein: AISDPATEAF
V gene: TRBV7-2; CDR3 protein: ASSPQTLNSNQPQH
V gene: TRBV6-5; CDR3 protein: ASRSQRNEKLF
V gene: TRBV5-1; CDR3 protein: ASSPDRGSEAF
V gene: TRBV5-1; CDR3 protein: ASSLTSGSQETQY
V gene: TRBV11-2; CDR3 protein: ASSGSYEQY
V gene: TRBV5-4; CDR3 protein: ASSLGAFETQY
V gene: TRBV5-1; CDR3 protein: ASSLYGQGGPGELF
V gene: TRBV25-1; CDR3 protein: ASTSGTGDYEQY
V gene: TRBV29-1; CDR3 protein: SAALDSEETQY
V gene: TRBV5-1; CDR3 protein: ASSFSTSGRESTGELF
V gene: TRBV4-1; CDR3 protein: ASSRRLTGDYGYT
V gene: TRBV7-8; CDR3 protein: ASSLGQGSPNEQF
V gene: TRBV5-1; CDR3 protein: ASSPSGGSGNTIY
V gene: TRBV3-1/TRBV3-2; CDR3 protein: ASSPGGQRYNSPLH
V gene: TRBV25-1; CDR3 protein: ASSELAGTGTDTQY
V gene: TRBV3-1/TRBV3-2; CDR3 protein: ASSQGGGATEAF
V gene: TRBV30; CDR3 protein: AWSAGANGNTIY
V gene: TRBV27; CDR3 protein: ASSSRAGPSEQY
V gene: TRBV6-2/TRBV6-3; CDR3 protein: ASSPGGRGYT
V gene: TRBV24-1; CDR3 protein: ATSAGGGSTDTQY
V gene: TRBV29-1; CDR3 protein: SVLGHPGGYT
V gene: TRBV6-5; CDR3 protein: ASSRDRSTDTQY
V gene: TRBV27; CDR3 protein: ASSLSFRVWVETQY
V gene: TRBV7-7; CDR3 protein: ASSSLTGGRGGANVLT
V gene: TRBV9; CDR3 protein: ASSVGGQATYEQY
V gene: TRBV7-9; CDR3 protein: ASSPAWISEQF
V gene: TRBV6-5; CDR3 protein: ASRPANNSPLH
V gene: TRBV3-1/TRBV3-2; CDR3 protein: ASSQAGLGGYEQY
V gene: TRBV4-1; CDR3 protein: ASSQDLARGTGNTIY
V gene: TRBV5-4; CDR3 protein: ASSGQGVTYEQY
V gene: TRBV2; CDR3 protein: ASSRGQGDYGYT
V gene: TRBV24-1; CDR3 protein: ATSDYRDNQPQH
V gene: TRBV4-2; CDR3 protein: ASSQVSGRRSYNEQF